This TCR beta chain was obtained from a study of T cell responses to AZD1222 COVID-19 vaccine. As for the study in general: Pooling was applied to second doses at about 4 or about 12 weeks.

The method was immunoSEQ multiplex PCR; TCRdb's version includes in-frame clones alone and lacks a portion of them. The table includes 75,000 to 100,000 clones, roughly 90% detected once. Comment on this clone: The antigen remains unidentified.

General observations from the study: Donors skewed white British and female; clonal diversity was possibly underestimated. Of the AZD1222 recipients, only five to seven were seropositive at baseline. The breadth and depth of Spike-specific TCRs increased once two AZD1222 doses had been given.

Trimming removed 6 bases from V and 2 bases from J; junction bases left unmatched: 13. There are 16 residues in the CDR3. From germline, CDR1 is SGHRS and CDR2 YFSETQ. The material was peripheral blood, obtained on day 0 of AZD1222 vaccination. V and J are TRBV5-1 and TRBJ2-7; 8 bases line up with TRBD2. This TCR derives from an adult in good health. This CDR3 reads CASTLLGGGKTYEQYF. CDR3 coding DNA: TGCGCCAGCACCCTACTTGGCGGGGGGAAAACCTACGAGCAGTACTTC.